The present T cell receptor beta chain was sequenced within a study of cytomegalovirus exposure and HLA in healthy donors (dated by TCRdb to the late 2010s). The study in broad terms: In an earlier analysis of under 600 of the donors, 276 Gb of sequence data and approximately 100 million unique TCR beta sequences from about 179 million T cells were reported. Around 320 gigabases of sequencing data and around 87 million unique TCR sequences were included in an early release covering around 600 HLA-typed donors. Of the roughly 420 genotyped donors, 81% were placed in the genetic ancestry cluster associated with self-reported Caucasian donors. The study aimed to test whether cataloging public T cell receptors could reveal signatures of past pathogen exposure. The study used immunosequencing to profile the T cell repertoires of several hundred subjects and linked those repertoires to cytomegalovirus serostatus. In addition to the first cohort of roughly 670 subjects, a separate validation cohort of around 110 different subjects was used. To predict cytomegalovirus infection status, the study brought together high-throughput TCR immunosequencing, statistical association of individual TCRs with disease status, and machine learning. In a later analysis, previously published TCR beta repertoires from about 640 donors were re-analyzed and high-resolution HLA genotyping was added so that TCR occurrence patterns could be studied. In the later analysis, no new phenotypic data were used to find candidate immune exposures; instead, reliance was placed on TCR beta sequences and their occurrence across donors. An earlier analysis of 587 of the donors applied high-throughput TCR beta sequencing to assess whether each TCR beta V gene segment acted as functional or pseudogenic. Donor age, sex, ethnicity and CMV serostatus were compiled alongside the repertoire data. Genome-wide SNP genotypes for about 65% of the 666 donors were used in a later genetic analysis, which treated that subset as a discovery cohort. All discovery cohort repertoires had been generated on a single sequencing platform. HLA typing included class I and class II loci at four-digit resolution. Typing coverage varied by locus: about 620-630 donors for A, B, C, DRB1 and DQB1; around 560 for DQA1; 606 for DPA1; fewer than 480 for DPB1. Four to six DR-DQ haplotypes were handled as single units for association and clustering because linkage in the cohort was strong. Across approximately 400 genotyped donors of the cohort, an average of about 240,000 unique TCR beta nucleotide sequences per donor were sequenced, and approximately 17% of those sequences were non-productive. The paper's findings and limits, for the study overall: A few of the identified cytomegalovirus-associated TCR beta chains were confirmed in vitro to be specific for cytomegalovirus antigens. In a later genetic analysis, a missense DCLRE1C variant was associated with V-gene and J-gene trimming of TCR beta chains, and the association was replicated in an independent cohort. Correlated functional status among segregating V segments might reflect linkage disequilibrium, but an unknown experimental factor could not be ruled out. A later analysis found that TCR association rates varied across HLA loci, with DRB1 alleles showing the most associated TCRs and HLA-C alleles the fewest. Because counts were too low, 15 to 20 rarely observed V segments, including chromosome 9 orphons, were excluded from the earlier analysis of 587 of the donors. The only immune exposure information available for the cohort was CMV serostatus. According to a later analysis, most CMV-associated TCR beta chains appeared to be HLA-restricted, and the HLA associations seemed to be driven largely by CMV exposure. In a later genetic analysis, fewer N-insertions in productive TCRs were reported among donors in an Asian-associated ancestry cluster than the roughly 700-donor mean. In an earlier analysis of 587 of the donors, most TCR beta V segments appeared in productive rearrangements about 90% or about 30% of the time, broadly matching IMGT annotations. It was suggested by the authors that the approach could potentially be generalized to other disease states and immunological phenotypes. This cohort had only TCR beta chains sequenced, and the lack of alpha or paired-chain data limited which features could be detected. Assigning TCR associations to individual alleles was difficult when HLA alleles, especially DR and DQ, strongly co-occurred. Cytomegalovirus status was reported to be diagnosed by the classifier with high specificity and sensitivity in both the original and validation cohorts. Across donors, most TCR sequences were observed very rarely, whereas some public TCRs were present in many individuals. A further reported finding was that TCR beta sequences accurately predicted the HLA-A and HLA-B alleles for most subjects in the first cohort. A group of highly shared sequence variants was considered likely to be a technical artifact of the sequencing pipeline. HLA typing was unavailable for some donors at each locus, so association tests used only the typed subset. In a later analysis, 16,951 TCR beta sequences were associated with specific HLA alleles at a false discovery rate of 0.05. In a later analysis, HLA-associated TCR beta chains showed more clonal expansion and lower generation probabilities than non-associated chains that were equally common. Roughly uniform sequencing depth across donors was assumed in presence/absence analyses, although this assumption may not hold. In the study, 150 to 200 TCR beta chains were listed as associated with cytomegalovirus. Some IMGT-functional V segments, including TRBV6-2 and TRBV6-3, could not be told apart with the 87-base-pair reads, so those segments were excluded. In a later analysis, several top co-occurrence clusters were reported to appear linked to parvovirus B19, influenza, CMV and Epstein-Barr virus.

The cohort comprised around 690 healthy bone marrow donors. At the time of sampling, all cohort members were nominally healthy, though unrecorded immune exposures were likely present. The donor was CMV seronegative and was included in the group of hundreds of seronegative cohort members. A peripheral blood sample was collected from each donor, and TCR beta sequencing was performed on peripheral blood mononuclear cells. The Qiagen DNeasy Blood Extraction Kit was used to extract genomic DNA from the blood cell samples. The library was built by means of the immunoSEQ multiplex PCR assay. For the multiplex PCR, a mixture combining 60 forward primers for TCR Vbeta segments and 13 reverse primers for TCR Jbeta segments was used. The CDR3 region of rearranged TCR beta genes was amplified from genomic DNA with a multiplex PCR assay. The amplified TCR beta libraries were sequenced on the Illumina HiSeq System as 87-base-pair reads. In the paper's pipeline: In a later analysis, tens of millions of unique TCR beta chains were counted across the roughly 670 repertoires, and roughly 11 million of these chains were shared by at least two donors. Raw reads were error-corrected and collapsed into unique sequences with a nearest-neighbor algorithm that merged closely related sequences to remove PCR and sequencing errors. CDR3 sequences were aligned to IMGT reference sequences to assign V, D and J gene segments. For a sequence to be retained, a match of at least six nucleotides to both a V gene segment and a J gene segment was required. Rearrangements were classified as productive when the CDR3 lacked stop codons and remained in frame with V and J, and all other rearrangements were classified as non-productive. Following IMGT convention, CDR3 was defined as the stretch from the second conserved V-encoded cysteine up to the conserved J-encoded phenylalanine. In an earlier analysis of 500 to 650 of the donors, sequences lacking an unambiguous match to a single V gene segment were excluded. An earlier analysis of a few hundred of the donors called V segments functional above 56.7% productive rearrangements and segregating when the between-donor standard deviation exceeded 5%. A statistical classification framework was built for diagnosing cytomegalovirus status from the catalog of TCR beta chain sequences. In a later analysis, TCR nucleotide sequences were compared against IMGT/GENE-DB human TR gene sequences so that V and J genes could be assigned. The TCRdist pipeline was used in a later analysis to assign CDR3 sequences and most-parsimonious VDJ recombination scenarios. A later analysis defined each TCR beta chain by its CDR3 amino acid sequence plus V-gene family, and excluded reads lacking a unique V-gene family. As a way to deal with suspected cross-contamination and a sequencing artifact, a later analysis dropped over 550 nucleotide sequences that were highly shared and had low generation probability. For each public chain, a later analysis derived a clonal expansion index from normalized ranks of inferred template counts within each repertoire. Generation probabilities in a later analysis came from a VDJ recombination model fitted to out-of-frame rearrangements, and those results were checked against IGoR. Hypergeometric tests were used in a later analysis to score TCR-TCR, TCR-HLA and TCR-CMV co-occurrence, with a repertoire-size bias correction applied to the TCR pairs. A later analysis estimated false discovery rates by permuting HLA or CMV assignments 20 times. In a later analysis, co-occurring TCRs were grouped using DBSCAN, with TCRdist sequence similarity added in when clustering inside HLA-allele-positive subsets. Co-occurrence clustering excluded repertoires with fewer than 30,000 or more than 120,000 public chains, plus five with anomalous nucleotide sharing. TCRdb stores this immuneACCESS table with in-frame sequences only. Part of the clones is absent; in the studies checked, under half of the shortfall reflects unresolved V genes, and no reason is known for the rest. V and J calls and clone size come straight from that table; D and trimming were deduced from the DNA. This sample comprises approximately 93,000 clones, 82% of them detected only once. The leading ten clones occupy about 3.8% of the sample.

About this clone itself: The clone's antigen remains unknown. No qualities accompany the bases; no much larger clone lies one base away.

CDR1 SNHLY and CDR2 FYNNEI were looked up in the germline V gene. Between the V and J ends, shortened by 5 bases and 0 bases respectively, the junction contains 13 bases. The cysteine opens and the phenylalanine closes a CDR3 of 15 amino acids. Only the CDR3 DNA is retained, 45 bases long and in frame from the first base. Here the chain combines TRBV2 and TRBJ1-2; TRBD1 is possibly the D segment (5 matching bases). What was sequenced was PBMCs. This clonotype was sampled from a man over 45 in good health and CMV-seronegative. The CDR3 protein: CASSLGRAPNYGYTF. The DNA sequence reads TGTGCCAGCAGTTTGGGCAGGGCCCCTAACTATGGCTACACCTTC.